Listed below are T cell receptor beta chains from one sample, sequenced in a study of CD39 and CD103 CD8 tumor-infiltrating T cells. Some clones are missing from TCRdb's copy, which holds only in-frame ones; the method was immunoSEQ multiplex PCR. The sample contains about 3,400 clones, approximately 57% of which appear only once. The sample was CD39- CD103- CD8+ T cells sorted from the tumor. The receptors here all came from a human donor with head and neck squamous cell carcinoma. Both conserved end residues are part of each CDR3. The order of the fields is V gene, D gene, CDR3 length, CDR3 protein. A D gene is named only where the DNA matches it firmly.

TRBV5-5,.,12,CASSLDFSEQYF
TRBV7-6,.,15,CASSFSPGATDTQYF
TRBV13,TRBD1,20,CASSPKLGQGEFGGTDTQYF
TRBV6-5,TRBD1,14,CASRADRGQIEAFF
TRBV5-6,.,16,CASSLKTAWGNSPLHF
TRBV7-2,TRBD2,15,CASSSVAGGVYEQYF
TRBV7-8,.,16,CASSTPRATVQETQYF
TRBV27,.,13,CASSKTDSYEQYF
TRBV5-1,.,16,CASSAGLSGGHQPQHF
TRBV7-9,TRBD1,15,CASSLRPDRAYEQYF
TRBV11-1,.,12,CASSSRLDTQYF